Detailed here is one T cell receptor beta chain. The sample originates from a study of blood T cell repertoires in COVID-19. Original handling: Reference gene primer amplification yielded estimated nucleated cell counts. Data came from immunoSEQ multiplex PCR; TCRdb stores just in-frame clones and leaves some out. From that table come the V and J calls and clone size; the DNA was used to work out D and trimming. The sample lists roughly 200,000 clones, approximately 88% occurring once. V trimming: 6 bases; J trimming: 7 bases; junction bases outside the gene matches: 11. The CDR3 consists of 14 residues. Looked up from germline, CDR1 is MNHEY and CDR2 is SVGEGT.

The sample taken for sequencing was peripheral blood. This chain links TRBV6-2 or TRBV6-3 with TRBJ1-1; 7 nucleotides align to TRBD1. This TCR was recovered from a middle-aged man with acute or convalescent COVID-19. CDR3 amino acids: CASSSLTGLIEAFF. The CDR3 DNA reads TGTGCCAGCAGCTCATTGACAGGGCTCATTGAAGCTTTCTTT.